This T cell receptor beta chain was recorded in a study of post-analysis software for immune sequencing data. Whole-study findings and limits: TRBV5-6, TRBV5-1 and TRBV20-1 were among roughly 5 TRBV segments more frequent in patients than controls.

V was trimmed by 2 bases and J by 2 bases, leaving 15 bases between them. CDR3 size: 16 residues. The germline CDR1 and CDR2 sequences are LGHNA and YNFKEQ. Presence of unique molecular identifiers characterized the TCR beta cDNA libraries. The source material, roughly 0.9 to 11 million T cells, gave rise to roughly 0.5 million cDNA molecules. TCRdb reanalysed the PCR reads using MiXCR and keeps one entry per CDR3 protein. The data hold over 700,000 distinct CDR3 sequences, with less than 35% observed a single time. With respect to this clonotype: Its matching antigen is unknown.

The V gene is TRBV4-2, the J gene TRBJ2-5; D assignment may be TRBD1 or TRBD2 (5 bases each). The specimen was blood. The sequence was obtained from a girl under 18 with multiple sclerosis. This CDR3 is CASSQNPGTPQETQYF. The DNA for the CDR3 is TGTGCCAGCAGCCAAAACCCCGGGACCCCGCAAGAGACCCAGTACTTC.